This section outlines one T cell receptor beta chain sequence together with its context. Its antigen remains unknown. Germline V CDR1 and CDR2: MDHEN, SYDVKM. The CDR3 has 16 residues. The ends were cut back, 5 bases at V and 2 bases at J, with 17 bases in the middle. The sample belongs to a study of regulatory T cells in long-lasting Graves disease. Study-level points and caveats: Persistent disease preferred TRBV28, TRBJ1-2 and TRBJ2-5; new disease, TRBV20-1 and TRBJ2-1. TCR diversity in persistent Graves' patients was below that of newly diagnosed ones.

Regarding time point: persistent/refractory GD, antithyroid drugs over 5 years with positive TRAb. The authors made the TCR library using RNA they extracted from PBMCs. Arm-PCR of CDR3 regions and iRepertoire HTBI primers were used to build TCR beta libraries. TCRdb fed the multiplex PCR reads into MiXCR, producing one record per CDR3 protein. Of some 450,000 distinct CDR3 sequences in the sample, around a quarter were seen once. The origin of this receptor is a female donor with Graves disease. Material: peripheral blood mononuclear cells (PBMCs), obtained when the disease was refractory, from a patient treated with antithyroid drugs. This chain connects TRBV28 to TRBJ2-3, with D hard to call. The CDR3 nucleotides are TGTGCCAGCAGTCCAATTCGGTTAGGTAACACAGATACGCAGTATTTT. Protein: CASSPIRLGNTDTQYF.